A selection of T cell receptor beta chains follows, all from one sample in a study of regulatory and conventional T cells in RAG deficiency. Sequenced by immunoSEQ multiplex PCR; TCRdb stores in-frame clones only, minus some. Here the sample spans 22,000 or so clones, 85% to 95% being singletons. The data also belong to a second study, concerning regulatory T cells.

What was sequenced was CD4+ T cells sorted from blood. The source of these receptors is a human donor in good health. Each CDR3 is given with its conserved first and last residue. D genes are given only for firm matches. The size of a clone is reported for some rows only, either as once, few or many, or as a class for expanded clones.

abundance: NA; j_gene: TRBJ2-3; d_gene: TRBD2; v_gene: TRBV5-1; CDR3aa: CASSPEGEAGTSGSTDTQYF; CDR3nt: TGCGCCAGCAGCCCGGAGGGGGAAGCCGGGACTAGCGGGAGCACAGATACGCAGTATTTT
abundance: once; j_gene: TRBJ1-1; d_gene: TRBD1; v_gene: TRBV30; CDR3aa: CAWSGRDRGSITEAFF; CDR3nt: TGTGCCTGGAGTGGTAGGGACAGGGGGTCGATCACTGAAGCTTTCTTT
abundance: NA; j_gene: TRBJ2-7; d_gene: NA; v_gene: TRBV5-4; CDR3aa: CASSLVGASYEQYF; CDR3nt: TGTGCCAGCAGCTTGGTTGGGGCCTCCTACGAGCAGTACTTC
abundance: NA; j_gene: TRBJ1-1; d_gene: TRBD1; v_gene: TRBV5-4; CDR3aa: CASSPRQGLNTEAFF; CDR3nt: TGTGCCAGCAGCCCCAGACAGGGGTTGAACACTGAAGCTTTCTTT
abundance: NA; j_gene: TRBJ2-6; d_gene: NA; v_gene: TRBV18; CDR3aa: CASSQGSGTNVLTF; CDR3nt: TGTGCCAGCTCACAAGGGTCGGGGACCAACGTCCTGACTTTC
abundance: once; j_gene: TRBJ2-7; d_gene: NA; v_gene: TRBV5-1; CDR3aa: CASSPLGRGFSYEQYF; CDR3nt: TGCGCCAGCAGCCCCCTCGGTAGGGGATTTTCCTACGAGCAGTACTTC
abundance: NA; j_gene: TRBJ1-5; d_gene: NA; v_gene: TRBV28; CDR3aa: CASSLPDSYNQPQHF; CDR3nt: TGTGCCAGCAGTTTACCCGACAGCTACAATCAGCCCCAGCATTTT
abundance: NA; j_gene: TRBJ1-2; d_gene: NA; v_gene: TRBV18; CDR3aa: CASSPAQGRANYGYTF; CDR3nt: TGTGCCAGCTCACCGGCGCAGGGGCGAGCTAACTATGGCTACACCTTC
abundance: NA; j_gene: TRBJ1-3; d_gene: NA; v_gene: TRBV21-1; CDR3aa: CASSYIGQDSGNTIYF; CDR3nt: TGTGCCAGCAGCTATATAGGACAGGACTCTGGAAACACCATATATTTT
abundance: NA; j_gene: TRBJ1-2; d_gene: NA; v_gene: TRBV6-1; CDR3aa: CASSEADGYTF; CDR3nt: TGTGCCAGCAGTGAAGCGGATGGCTACACCTTC
abundance: once; j_gene: TRBJ2-6; d_gene: NA; v_gene: TRBV5-1; CDR3aa: CASSLWGDSGANVLTF; CDR3nt: TGCGCCAGCAGCTTGTGGGGAGACTCTGGGGCCAACGTCCTGACTTTC
abundance: once; j_gene: TRBJ2-5; d_gene: TRBD2; v_gene: TRBV6-1; CDR3aa: CASSELHFRVRGSETQYF; CDR3nt: TGTGCCAGCAGTGAACTCCACTTCCGGGTGCGGGGGTCGGAGACCCAGTACTTC
abundance: NA; j_gene: TRBJ2-2; d_gene: TRBD1; v_gene: TRBV19; CDR3aa: CASSADRVHTGELFF; CDR3nt: TGTGCCAGTAGTGCCGACAGGGTGCACACCGGGGAGCTGTTTTTT
abundance: NA; j_gene: TRBJ1-6; d_gene: NA; v_gene: TRBV7-8; CDR3aa: CASSRVGNSPLHF; CDR3nt: TGTGCCAGCAGCCGGGTGGGTAATTCACCCCTCCACTTT
abundance: NA; j_gene: TRBJ2-2; d_gene: TRBD1; v_gene: TRBV19; CDR3aa: CATRQGGGITGELFF; CDR3nt: TGTGCCACCCGACAGGGGGGCGGAATCACCGGGGAGCTGTTTTTT
abundance: NA; j_gene: TRBJ2-1; d_gene: TRBD2; v_gene: TRBV6-6; CDR3aa: CASSYSTSGPEQFF; CDR3nt: TGTGCCAGCAGTTACTCGACTAGCGGGCCTGAGCAGTTCTTC
abundance: NA; j_gene: TRBJ1-1; d_gene: NA; v_gene: TRBV11-3; CDR3aa: CASSLLENTEAFF; CDR3nt: TGTGCCAGCAGCTTACTAGAGAACACTGAAGCTTTCTTT
abundance: NA; j_gene: TRBJ2-7; d_gene: NA; v_gene: TRBV6-6; CDR3aa: CASSYGTPYYEQYF; CDR3nt: TGTGCCAGCAGTTATGGGACCCCCTACTACGAGCAGTACTTC
abundance: NA; j_gene: TRBJ2-3; d_gene: NA; v_gene: TRBV7-9; CDR3aa: CASTPTQDSDTQYF; CDR3nt: TGTGCCAGCACCCCGACTCAAGACTCAGATACGCAGTATTTT
abundance: once; j_gene: TRBJ1-2; d_gene: TRBD1; v_gene: TRBV6-1; CDR3aa: CASRRQGLDYGYTF; CDR3nt: TGTGCCAGCAGACGACAGGGGTTAGACTATGGCTACACCTTC
abundance: NA; j_gene: TRBJ1-2; d_gene: TRBD1; v_gene: TRBV5-1; CDR3aa: CASSLDQGAIGGYTF; CDR3nt: TGCGCCAGCAGCTTGGACCAGGGGGCCATAGGGGGCTACACCTTC
abundance: NA; j_gene: TRBJ2-1; d_gene: NA; v_gene: TRBV7-2; CDR3aa: CASSSDLSSYNEQFF; CDR3nt: TGTGCCAGCAGCTCCGACCTGAGCTCCTACAATGAGCAGTTCTTC
abundance: NA; j_gene: TRBJ2-1; d_gene: TRBD2; v_gene: TRBV5-1; CDR3aa: CASRLAGGHNEQFF; CDR3nt: TGCGCCAGCAGGCTAGCGGGAGGGCATAATGAGCAGTTCTTC
abundance: NA; j_gene: TRBJ2-3; d_gene: NA; v_gene: TRBV19; CDR3aa: CATGPALATQYF; CDR3nt: TGTGCCACTGGGCCTGCCTTAGCTACGCAGTATTTT
abundance: NA; j_gene: TRBJ2-6; d_gene: NA; v_gene: TRBV27; CDR3aa: CASSPYSGANVLTF; CDR3nt: TGTGCCAGCTCCCCTTACTCTGGGGCCAACGTCCTGACTTTC
abundance: NA; j_gene: TRBJ2-2; d_gene: NA; v_gene: TRBV2; CDR3aa: CAIQAFDTGELFF; CDR3nt: TGTGCCATACAGGCGTTTGACACCGGGGAGCTGTTTTTT
abundance: NA; j_gene: TRBJ1-2; d_gene: NA; v_gene: TRBV11-2; CDR3aa: CASSLESYGYTF; CDR3nt: TGTGCCAGCAGCTTAGAGAGCTATGGCTACACCTTC
abundance: NA; j_gene: TRBJ1-2; d_gene: NA; v_gene: TRBV14; CDR3aa: CASSPGFLGGYTF; CDR3nt: TGTGCCAGCAGCCCGGGATTCCTAGGCGGCTACACCTTC
abundance: NA; j_gene: TRBJ2-7; d_gene: NA; v_gene: TRBV25-1; CDR3aa: CASSSGYEQYF; CDR3nt: TGTGCCAGCAGTTCAGGGTACGAGCAGTACTTC
abundance: NA; j_gene: TRBJ2-5; d_gene: NA; v_gene: TRBV19; CDR3aa: CASSIAGGTQYF; CDR3nt: TGTGCCAGTAGTATAGCCGGGGGGACCCAGTACTTC
abundance: NA; j_gene: TRBJ2-1; d_gene: NA; v_gene: TRBV6-1; CDR3aa: CASSEGGVRGGRSYNEQFF; CDR3nt: TGTGCCAGCAGTGAAGGGGGTGTTAGAGGCGGGCGCTCCTACAATGAGCAGTTCTTC
abundance: NA; j_gene: TRBJ1-5; d_gene: NA; v_gene: TRBV5-4; CDR3aa: CASSLGSNQPQHF; CDR3nt: TGTGCCAGCAGCTTGGGTAGTAATCAGCCCCAGCATTTT
abundance: once; j_gene: TRBJ2-1; d_gene: TRBD2; v_gene: TRBV12-5; CDR3aa: CASGPGRGTSGRNEQFF; CDR3nt: TGTGCTAGTGGTCCTGGTAGGGGTACTAGCGGGAGGAATGAGCAGTTCTTC
abundance: NA; j_gene: TRBJ1-2; d_gene: NA; v_gene: TRBV5-1; CDR3aa: CASSLGSGIYGYTF; CDR3nt: TGCGCCAGCAGCTTGGGGTCAGGCATTTATGGCTACACCTTC
abundance: NA; j_gene: TRBJ2-7; d_gene: NA; v_gene: TRBV6-6; CDR3aa: CASSYVRGPSYEQYF; CDR3nt: TGTGCCAGCAGTTACGTACGGGGGCCCTCCTACGAGCAGTACTTC
abundance: NA; j_gene: TRBJ1-3; d_gene: NA; v_gene: TRBV9; CDR3aa: CASSVGGPSGNTIYF; CDR3nt: TGTGCCAGCAGCGTAGGGGGCCCCTCTGGAAACACCATATATTTT
abundance: NA; j_gene: TRBJ2-2; d_gene: TRBD2; v_gene: TRBV7-2; CDR3aa: CASRGTSGTTGELFF; CDR3nt: TGTGCCAGCAGAGGGACTAGCGGGACTACCGGGGAGCTGTTTTTT